This T cell receptor beta chain originates from a study of post-analysis software for immune sequencing data. On the study more broadly: The patients showed relapsing-remitting, secondary progressive and progressive-relapsing multiple sclerosis courses.

Remarks on this clonotype: Its target is not known.

V was pared by 3 bases and J by 0 bases, with 11 bases between. This CDR3 spans 15 amino acids. Incorporated into the TCR beta cDNA libraries were unique molecular identifiers, which served to reduce PCR and sequencing biases. T cells numbering 1 to 10 million gave rise to around 500,000 cDNA molecules. TCRdb reprocessed the PCR reads with MiXCR, giving one entry per CDR3 protein. The profile shows approximately 350,000 distinct CDR3 sequences, less than 35% of them singletons. Study results and caveats: There was significantly lower normalized Chao1 diversity in multiple sclerosis patients than in controls. Among 5 or 6 TRBV segments more frequent in patients than controls were TRBV5-6, TRBV5-1 and TRBV20-1. Under F measure analysis, samples from one preparation batch co-clustered strongly.

The rearrangement joins TRBV12-3 or TRBV12-4 to TRBJ1-2; D not resolved. The sample was blood. The sequence was obtained from a girl aged 10 to 17 with multiple sclerosis. The CDR3 sequence is CASSLSGYSNYGYTF. The CDR3 DNA is TGTGCCAGCAGTTTGTCTGGGTATTCTAACTATGGCTACACCTTC.